This entry lists 30 T cell receptor beta chains sequenced from one sample in a study of radiation and T cells in renal cell carcinoma. Data came from immunoSEQ multiplex PCR; TCRdb stores just in-frame clones and leaves some out. In the table there are nearly 50,000 clones, roughly 80% of which are singletons. Stated time point: baseline pretreatment blood. Treatment denoted: 15 Gy SBRT to primary tumor, nephrectomy 4 weeks later. Sequenced material: blood, taken from a patient whose treatment included radiotherapy and nephrectomy. The origin of the receptors is a woman in her seventies with renal cell carcinoma.

V is TRBV7-9 and J is TRBJ2-7; TRBD1 aligns across 12 bases. V shed 0 bases, J shed 6 bases, and the junction held 3 bases outside the gene matches. This CDR3 is 15 amino acids long. Germline CDR1 SEHNR, CDR2 FQNEAQ (reference sequence). CDR3 sequence: CASSLAGTGGLEQYF. DNA for the CDR3: TGTGCCAGCAGCTTAGCTGGGACAGGGGGCCTCGAGCAGTACTTC.

There are a few counts of this clone. The chain combines TRBV4-1 with TRBJ1-3, with TRBD1 matching 10 bases. V lost 3 bases and J lost 7; bases outside the gene matches: 6. CDR1 is MGHRA, CDR2 YSYEKL, per germline. CDR3 length: 15 amino acids. The CDR3 reads CASSHPGQGFNTIYF. The DNA of the CDR3 is TGCGCCAGCAGCCACCCGGGACAGGGGTTTAACACCATATATTTT.

The genes are TRBV7-9 and TRBJ1-2; TRBD1 might be the D (5 bases). Per germline, CDR1 SEHNR and CDR2 FQNEAQ (reference sequence). This CDR3 is 13 amino acids long. V was cut by 3 bases and J by 8 bases, with 13 bases left in between. CDR3 region: CASSFDSLQGYTF. The CDR3 bases are TGTGCCAGCAGCTTCGACAGTTTGCAGGGCTACACCTTC.

The V call is TRBV7-6, the J call TRBJ2-2, with 7 bases lining up with TRBD2. Germline-derived CDR1 and CDR2 are SGHVS and FNYEAQ. The CDR3 is 19 residues long. The ends lost 3 bases at V and 4 bases at J; junction bases unmatched: 17. The DNA of the CDR3 is TGTGCCAGCAGCTTGAGACCGGCAAGCGGGGAAGGAGGCACCGGGGAGCTGTTTTTT. Protein sequence: CASSLRPASGEGGTGELFF.

The rearrangement uses TRBV28 and TRBJ2-6, with D possibly matching TRBD2 (5 bases). The ends were cut back, 6 bases at V and 0 bases at J, with 9 bases in the middle. The CDR3 consists of 15 residues. Germline V gene sequence: CDR1 MDHEN, CDR2 SYDVKM. This CDR3 reads CASSHGLSGANVLTF. CDR3 DNA: TGTGCCAGCAGCCACGGACTCTCTGGGGCCAACGTCCTGACTTTC.

The CDR3 reads CASHGGGASDQPQHF. CDR3 coding DNA: TGTGCCAGCCACGGCGGAGGGGCGAGCGATCAGCCCCAGCATTTT. V gene TRBV6-1 combines with J gene TRBJ1-5, with D possibly matching TRBD1 (5 bases). Germline V gene sequence: CDR1 MNHNS, CDR2 SASEGT. The V gene lost 8 bases and the J gene lost 5 bases, with 19 bases spanning the gap. There are 15 residues in the CDR3.

This clone was seen a handful of times. The CDR3 reads CASSGTGGVTEAFF. Written as DNA, the CDR3 is TGTGCCAGCAGTGGGACAGGGGGAGTGACTGAAGCTTTCTTT. The V and J genes are TRBV6-1 and TRBJ1-1; 10 nucleotides line up with TRBD1. There are 14 residues in the CDR3. Germline V lookup: CDR1 MNHNS, CDR2 SASEGT. The V and J ends lost 4 bases and 5 bases, in that order; junction bases with no gene match: 4.

The chain uses TRBV6-4 and TRBJ2-7, with D perhaps TRBD1 (7 bases). From germline, CDR1 is MRHNA and CDR2 SNTAGT. The CDR3 has 17 residues. The V end was cut by 8 bases, the J end by 2 bases, with 25 bases between. The CDR3 loop is CASHPGLRGQSTYEQYF. Written as DNA, the CDR3 is TGTGCCAGCCACCCCGGGCTGCGGGGACAGTCAACCTACGAGCAGTACTTC.

This clone was seen more than once but under ten times. The V call is TRBV4-1, the J call TRBJ1-4; D uncertain. The length of the CDR3 is 13 residues. CDR1 and CDR2 from the germline V gene are MGHRA and YSYEKL. The germline V and J ends were trimmed by 0 bases and 7 bases, with 6 bases remaining between them. The CDR3 here is CASSQELVEKLFF. The CDR3 DNA reads TGCGCCAGCAGCCAAGAATTGGTTGAAAAACTGTTTTTT.

The chain carries TRBV7-2 and TRBJ2-3; 9 nucleotides agree with TRBD2. The CDR3 is 14 amino acids. From germline, CDR1 is SGHTA and CDR2 FQGNSA. V lost 5 bases and J lost 2; bases outside the gene matches: 2. CDR3 sequence: CASSRTSVTDTQYF. CDR3 in DNA: TGTGCCAGCAGCAGGACTAGCGTCACAGATACGCAGTATTTT.

The chain uses TRBV2 and TRBJ1-4; D unclear. The CDR3 spans 15 residues. The V end lost 5 bases, the J end lost 6 bases, and 16 bases lay between the germline ends. CDR1 is SNHLY, CDR2 FYNNEI, per germline. The CDR3 region is CASSSGGSIYEKLFF. CDR3 sequence (DNA): TGTGCCAGCAGTAGCGGCGGCAGCATATATGAAAAACTGTTTTTT.

The chain is built from TRBV6-5 and TRBJ2-3; TRBD1 matches at 8 bases. After removal of 0 bases from V and 3 bases from J, the junction contained 5 bases not matched to a gene. Germline values: CDR1 MNHEY, CDR2 SVGAGI. The CDR3 runs 16 residues. CDR3 amino acids: CASSYSSGQGTDTQYF. The CDR3 region has the DNA TGTGCCAGCAGTTACTCCAGTGGACAGGGAACAGATACGCAGTATTTT.

The chain carries TRBV5-1 and TRBJ2-2; D not certain. Germline CDR1 and CDR2: SGHRS and YFSETQ. V was shortened by 4 bases and J by 2 bases, with 12 bases between the two germline ends. This CDR3 has 15 residues. The chain's CDR3 is CASSTWNSNTGELFF. The CDR3 DNA reads as TGCGCCAGCAGCACCTGGAATTCTAACACCGGGGAGCTGTTTTTT.

The gene calls are TRBV19 and TRBJ2-3, with TRBD2 identical over 12 bases. Germline lookup yields CDR1 LNHDA and CDR2 SQIVND (reference sequence). The CDR3 extends over 15 amino acids. Losses at the gene ends were 4 bases for V and 1 base for J; bases not matched to a gene: 0. CDR3 bases: TGTGCCAGTAGTACTAGCGGGGGGGGCACAGATACGCAGTATTTT. Translating it yields CASSTSGGGTDTQYF.

The chain uses TRBV6-6 and TRBJ1-1, with D perhaps matching TRBD1 (5 bases). Between the trimmed V and J ends, which lost 7 bases and 1 base, there was a span of 13 bases. The V gene's germline CDR1 is MNHNY and CDR2 SVGAGI (reference sequence). The CDR3 consists of 14 residues. In DNA, the CDR3 is TGTGCCAGCAACGCGGGACTGACGAACACTGAAGCTTTCTTT. Its translation is CASNAGLTNTEAFF.

The chain employs TRBV18 and TRBJ1-1; 7 bases agree with TRBD1. Losses at the gene ends were 8 bases for V and 5 bases for J; bases not matched to a gene: 8. CDR1 and CDR2 from the germline V gene are KGHSH and LQKENI. The CDR3 sequence is 13 residues long. The CDR3 sequence: CASRQGRETEAFF. The CDR3 coding sequence is TGTGCCAGCCGACAGGGTAGGGAAACTGAAGCTTTCTTT.

This chain links TRBV10-1 with TRBJ2-5, with 10 bases lining up with TRBD1. The CDR3 runs 15 residues. J lost 4 bases, V lost 2 bases, and 4 bases had no gene match. The germline V gene encodes CDR1 WNHNN and CDR2 SYGVQD (reference sequence). CDR3 residues: CASSERTGGPETQYF. The CDR3 DNA follows: TGCGCCAGCAGTGAGAGGACAGGGGGTCCAGAGACCCAGTACTTC.

The CDR3 is CASSEVGFHYNEQFF. The CDR3 nucleotides are TGTGCCAGCAGTGAAGTAGGATTTCACTACAATGAGCAGTTCTTC. This chain joins TRBV25-1 and TRBJ2-1; D is unclear. Trimming removed 2 bases from V and 3 bases from J, with 11 bases in between. This CDR3 comprises 15 residues. Germline lookup yields CDR1 MGHDK and CDR2 SYGVNS.

The chain links TRBV7-2 to TRBJ2-5; D is unresolved. V dropped 2 bases and J dropped 1 base, with 8 bases sitting between them. There are 14 residues in the CDR3. CDR1 SGHTA and CDR2 FQGNSA come from the germline V gene. The CDR3 here is CASSLFYPQETQYF. In DNA, the CDR3 is TGTGCCAGCAGCTTATTCTACCCCCAAGAGACCCAGTACTTC.

This clone was counted a few times. CDR3 sequence reads: CATDRAPYSNQPQHF. DNA for the CDR3: TGTGCCACCGACAGGGCTCCTTATAGCAATCAGCCCCAGCATTTT. The gene calls are TRBV19 and TRBJ1-5, with 7 bases fitting TRBD1. J was trimmed by 0 bases and V by 10 bases; bases with no gene match: 9. Germline loops: CDR1 LNHDA, CDR2 SQIVND (reference sequence). This CDR3 contains 15 residues. The full variable domain, its missing parts supplied by reference TRBV19 and TRBJ1-5, is DGGITQSPKYLFRKEGQNVTLSCEQNLNHDAMYWYRQDPGQGLRLIYYSQIVNDFQKGDIAEGYSVSREKKESFPLTVTSAQKNPTAFYLCATDRAPYSNQPQHFGDGTRLSIL.

The chain uses TRBV5-5 and TRBJ2-1, with D tentatively TRBD1 (5 bases). This CDR3 has 14 amino acids. CDR1 and CDR2 from the germline V gene are SGHKS and YYEKEE (reference sequence). Trimming pared 0 bases from V and 3 bases from J, leaving 7 bases between. This CDR3 reads CASSLAGIYNEQFF. The CDR3 DNA reads TGTGCCAGCAGCTTGGCAGGGATCTACAATGAGCAGTTCTTC. The full variable domain, in which reference TRBV5-5 and TRBJ2-1 provide the parts outside the CDR3, is DAGVTQSPTHLIKTRGQQVTLRCSPISGHKSVSWYQQVLGQGPQFIFQYYEKEERGRGNFPDRFSARQFPNYSSELNVNALLLGDSALYLCASSLAGIYNEQFFGPGTRLTVL.

V is TRBV7-9 and J is TRBJ2-3; D is undetermined. The germline CDR1 and CDR2 sequences are SEHNR and FQNEAQ (reference sequence). Trimming shortened V by 3 bases and J by 2 bases, and 3 bases separated the two germline ends. This CDR3 has 12 amino acids. CDR3 sequence reads: CASSFVTDTQYF. In nucleotides, the CDR3 is TGTGCCAGCAGCTTCGTCACAGATACGCAGTATTTT.

The chain combines TRBV7-9 with TRBJ2-7; the D gene is possibly TRBD2 (5 bases). Germline V lookup: CDR1 SEHNR, CDR2 FQNEAQ (reference sequence). This CDR3 spans 13 amino acids. The ends were cut back, 5 bases at V and 7 bases at J, with 15 bases in the middle. The CDR3 coding sequence is TGTGCCAGCAGCACGGGTGGCCCGGGAGAGCAGTACTTC. It translates to CASSTGGPGEQYF.

The CDR3 DNA is TGCGCCAGCAGTCAAGGTTTTAGGGAAACTCTCTACAATGAGCAGTTCTTC. Its protein is CASSQGFRETLYNEQFF. The genes are TRBV23-1 and TRBJ2-1; no clear D gene. TRBV23-1 qualifies as an ORF whose function is uncertain. V lost 2 bases and J lost 3, with 17 bases in between. The CDR3 sequence is 17 residues long.

CDR3 region: CASERLQNTEAFF. CDR3 DNA: TGTGCCAGCGAAAGACTTCAGAACACTGAAGCTTTCTTT. The chain links TRBV2 to TRBJ1-1, with D unclear. The CDR3 totals 13 residues. CDR1 SNHLY and CDR2 FYNNEI come from the germline V gene. V was clipped by 8 bases and J by 1 base, with 11 bases between them.

V is TRBV2 and J is TRBJ2-1; D not resolved. The CDR3 runs to 14 residues. The V end lost 8 bases, the J end lost 0 bases, and 11 bases lay between the germline ends. Germline V gene sequence: CDR1 SNHLY, CDR2 FYNNEI. This CDR3 reads CASRAPSSYNEQFF. CDR3 sequence (DNA): TGTGCCAGCCGGGCCCCGTCCTCCTACAATGAGCAGTTCTTC. Looking up the rest from reference TRBV2 and TRBJ2-1 gives the full variable domain: EPEVTQTPSHQVTQMGQEVILRCVPISNHLYFYWYRQILGQKVEFLVSFYNNEISEKSEIFDDQFSVERPDGSNFTLKIRSTKLEDSAMYFCASRAPSSYNEQFFGPGTRLTVL.

The gene calls are TRBV29-1 and TRBJ2-6; tentatively, D is TRBD2 (6 bases). This CDR3 region has 16 residues. Germline-derived CDR1 and CDR2 are SQVTM and ANQGSEA. V was pared by 5 bases and J by 0 bases, with 14 bases between. CDR3: CSVPGVALSGANVLTF. Here the CDR3 DNA reads TGCAGCGTTCCGGGGGTTGCCCTCTCTGGGGCCAACGTCCTGACTTTC.

The CDR3 here is CASSQGQGASYQETQYF. The CDR3 DNA reads TGCGCCAGCAGCCAGGGACAGGGGGCGAGTTACCAAGAGACCCAGTACTTC. V is TRBV5-1 and J is TRBJ2-5, with 12 bases fitting TRBD1. V shed 4 bases, J shed 0 bases, and the junction held 7 bases outside the gene matches. The CDR3 is 17 residues long. Germline loops: CDR1 SGHRS, CDR2 YFSETQ.

The chain has TRBV19 and TRBJ1-5, with D tentatively TRBD1 (5 bases). CDR1 and CDR2 from the germline V gene are LNHDA and SQIVND (reference sequence). The CDR3 loop spans 14 amino acids. V gave up 7 bases and J gave up 6 bases, with 16 bases separating them. The CDR3, as DNA: TGTGCCAGTACATTCCCCCAGGGAGGTCAGCCCCAGCATTTT. As protein: CASTFPQGGQPQHF. The variable domain in full, completed from reference TRBV19 and TRBJ1-5, reads DGGITQSPKYLFRKEGQNVTLSCEQNLNHDAMYWYRQDPGQGLRLIYYSQIVNDFQKGDIAEGYSVSREKKESFPLTVTSAQKNPTAFYLCASTFPQGGQPQHFGDGTRLSIL.

The chain links TRBV28 to TRBJ2-4; D is ambiguous. The length of the CDR3 is 15 residues. Germline-derived CDR1 and CDR2 are MDHEN and SYDVKM. Trimming stripped 6 bases from V and 0 bases from J, with 12 bases between. CDR3 residues: CASSPQNLAKNIQYF. The DNA of the CDR3 is TGTGCCAGCAGCCCACAAAATCTAGCCAAAAACATTCAGTACTTC.